This TCR beta chain was recorded in a study of blood T cell repertoires in COVID-19. In the original processing: Reference gene primer amplification yielded estimated nucleated cell counts. Assay used: immunoSEQ multiplex PCR; TCRdb lists only in-frame clones, some missing. The DNA was the basis for D and trimming; V, J and clone size are from that table. The sample lists 150,000 or so clones, around 90% seen once, with roughly a sixth in the top ten. This CDR3 region has 16 residues. CDR1 and CDR2 from the germline V gene are WSHSY and SAAADI. Trimming took off 6 bases at V and 4 bases at J, with 19 bases between the two ends.

The source material was peripheral blood. This chain links TRBV10-2 with TRBJ1-5; tentative D call: TRBD1 (6 bases). This clonotype was obtained from a man in his sixties with active or convalescent COVID-19. The DNA of the CDR3 is TGCGCCAGCAGGGACTGGGGGCAGGCTGGGAATCAGCCCCAGCATTTT. This codes for CASRDWGQAGNQPQHF.